This T cell receptor (beta chain) was profiled in a study of identical twins (TCRdb year 2016). In the study overall: To test whether fetal clonotypes persist, the study used deep sequencing on TCR alpha and beta repertoires from monozygotic twins, unrelated adults of various ages, and cord blood. Replicate twin experiments were performed at different times using different library preparation protocols to rule out contamination. Overall study results and their limits: Abundant cord blood beta clonotypes had fewer insertions, young adult naive repertoires showed a similar but weaker trend, and memory repertoires showed no such trend. Zero-insertion analyses could be partly confounded by invariant T cells such as MAIT and iNKT, though diverse VJ usage argued against such confounding for most clonotypes. Compared with coincidental sharing between unrelated individuals, an excess of low generation-probability sequences was observed among out-of-frame TCR alpha sequences shared between twins. Out-of-frame TCR alpha sharing in monozygotic twins was systematically underestimated by recombination models, whereas sharing between unrelated individuals was in agreement with the recombination models. Because the same donors could not be followed over many years, conclusions were based on cross-sectional statistical analysis. In beta out-of-frame sequences, excess twin sharing was weaker, because having fewer shared sequences lowered the signal-to-noise ratio.

Every donor was a healthy Caucasian. This clonotype turned up a few times. Its antigen is still unknown. The record has no base qualities; no much larger clone is one base away. The germline V gene (reference sequence) specifies DFQATT as CDR1 and SNEGSKA as CDR2. The CDR3 runs 15 residues from the cysteine to the phenylalanine. The kept DNA is CDR3 alone, 45 bases in frame from the first base. The junction shows trimming of 1 base on V and 0 bases on J, and the gene matches do not reach 5 bases of it. Receptor amplification or capture employed 5' RACE. Sequenced on an Illumina HiSeq 2000. Template switching introduced a universal primer binding site; the final cDNA contained a unique molecular identifier, enabling accurate counting of TCR cDNA molecules. First-strand cDNA for TCR alpha and beta chains was synthesized from specific primers in the conserved constant-segment region. Each cDNA library was double barcoded, with a SMART-Mk sample barcode plus Illumina barcodes, to control for contamination. TruSeq adapter sequences, together with Illumina sample barcodes, were added in two successive PCR steps. TCR alpha and beta cDNA libraries were sequenced on the Illumina HiSeq platform with custom primers. The study's processing was this. MiGEC processed the raw reads to extract unique molecular identifiers, while MiXCR was used to determine the CDR3 positions. Recombination models were inferred per individual with the repgenHMM and IGoR tools using an EM algorithm. Shared clonotypes were analyzed with the tcR package in R, and sharing was normalized by the product of cloneset sizes. Out-of-frame nonproductive sequences were analyzed to study raw recombination free of thymic and clonal selection effects. TCRdb redid the processing of the public reads, applying fastp at Q25 and MiXCR, and retained in-frame beta chains. Identical CDR3 proteins give one entry, which carries the most common genes and DNA. TCRdb's processing, not the authors' own work, is the source of the V and J calls. The sample yields roughly 1,500,000 distinct CDR3 sequences; around 29% were counted once. The ten largest clones add up to over 0.25% of the sample.

The specimen sequenced was cord blood. The chain joins TRBV20-1 to TRBJ2-7; the junction holds 8 bases that match TRBD2. This TCR came from a newborn girl in good health. CDR3 sequence: CSARGGRSPSYEQYF. In nucleotides, the sequence is TGCAGTGCTAGAGGCGGGAGGTCGCCCTCCTACGAGCAGTACTTC.